Sequencing of this TCR beta chain was carried out in a study of T-cell memory formation after mild COVID-19. Overall study: TCR clusters largely stayed donor specific. Whole-study findings and limits: Clones that contracted from day 15 to 85 were balanced CD4/CD8, while later expanders leaned CD4+.

TCRdb re-derived calls from the 5' RACE reads in MiXCR, one entry per CDR3 protein. The profile shows 350,000 to 450,000 distinct CDR3 sequences, 20% of them singletons. Germline V gene data show CDR1 as SQVTM and CDR2 as ANQGSEA. This CDR3 spans 13 amino acids. V lost 4 bases and J lost 5; bases outside the gene matches: 2. A note on this clonotype: What it binds is not known.

The rearrangement joins TRBV29-1 to TRBJ1-2; TRBD1 aligns across 12 bases. Input material: PBMCs or a T cell subset sorted from them (not recorded which). The clonotype was recovered from an adult woman who had mild COVID-19 (a few samples of this study predate the infection). Cell type and time point are not known. The CDR3 loop is CSVGDRGLYGYTF. The CDR3, as DNA: TGCAGCGTTGGGGACAGGGGGCTTTATGGCTACACCTTC.